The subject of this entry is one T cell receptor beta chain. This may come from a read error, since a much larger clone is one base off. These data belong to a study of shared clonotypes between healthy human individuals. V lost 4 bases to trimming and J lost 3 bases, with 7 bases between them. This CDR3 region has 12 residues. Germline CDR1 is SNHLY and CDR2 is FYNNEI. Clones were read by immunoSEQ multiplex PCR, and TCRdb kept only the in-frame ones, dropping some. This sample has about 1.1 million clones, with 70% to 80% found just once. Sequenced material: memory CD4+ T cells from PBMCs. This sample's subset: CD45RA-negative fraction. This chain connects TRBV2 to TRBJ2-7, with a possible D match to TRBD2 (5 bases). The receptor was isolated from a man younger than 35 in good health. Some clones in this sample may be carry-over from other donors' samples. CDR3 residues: CASSGDYYEQYF. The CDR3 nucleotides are TGTGCCAGCAGTGGAGACTACTACGAGCAGTACTTC.